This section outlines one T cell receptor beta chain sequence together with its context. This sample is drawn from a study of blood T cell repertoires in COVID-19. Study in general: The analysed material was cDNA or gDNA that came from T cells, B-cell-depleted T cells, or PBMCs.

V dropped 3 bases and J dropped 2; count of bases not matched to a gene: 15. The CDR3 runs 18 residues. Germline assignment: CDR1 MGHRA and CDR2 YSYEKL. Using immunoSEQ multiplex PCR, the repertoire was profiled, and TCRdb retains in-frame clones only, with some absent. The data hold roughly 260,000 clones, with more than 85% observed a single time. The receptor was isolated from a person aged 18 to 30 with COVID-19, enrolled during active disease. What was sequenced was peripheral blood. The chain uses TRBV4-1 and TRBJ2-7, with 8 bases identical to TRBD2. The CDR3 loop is CASSQSTTSGSSAYEQYF. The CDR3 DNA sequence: TGCGCCAGCAGCCAGAGCACCACGAGCGGGAGCTCTGCCTACGAGCAGTACTTC.